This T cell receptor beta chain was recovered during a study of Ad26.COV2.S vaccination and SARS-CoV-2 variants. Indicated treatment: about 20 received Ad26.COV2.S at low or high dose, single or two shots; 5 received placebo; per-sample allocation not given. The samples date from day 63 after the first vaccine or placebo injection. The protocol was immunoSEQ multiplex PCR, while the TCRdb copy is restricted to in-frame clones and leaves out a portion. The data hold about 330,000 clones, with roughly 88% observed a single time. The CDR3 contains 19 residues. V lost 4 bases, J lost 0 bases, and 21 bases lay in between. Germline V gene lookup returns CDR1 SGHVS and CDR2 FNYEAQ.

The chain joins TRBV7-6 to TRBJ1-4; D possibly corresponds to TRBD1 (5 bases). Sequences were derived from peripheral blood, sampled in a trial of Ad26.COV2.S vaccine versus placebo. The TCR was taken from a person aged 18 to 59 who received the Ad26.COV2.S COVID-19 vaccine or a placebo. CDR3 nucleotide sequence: TGTGCCAGCAGCTCCTCCCCAGGGCGGCCCCTCGCAACTAATGAAAAACTGTTTTTT. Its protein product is CASSSSPGRPLATNEKLFF.